A single sample is the source of the 14 T cell receptor beta chains below, sequenced in a study of T cells after yellow fever vaccination. Each CDR3 protein is one row after TCRdb ran MiXCR on the 5' RACE reads. The profile shows about 510,000 distinct CDR3 sequences, 21% of them singletons. Sample: PBMCs, taken more than 20 days after the first yellow fever vaccination. The receptors here all came from a young man who received the YFV17D yellow fever vaccine.

The table lists this clonotype with many counts. V and J are TRBV5-1 and TRBJ2-3; D is unclear. Germline lookup yields CDR1 SGHRS and CDR2 YFSETQ. This CDR3 comprises 13 residues. V shed 1 base and J shed 2 bases, with 5 bases lying between them. The DNA of the CDR3 is TGCGCCAGCAGCTTGCAGGACACAGATACGCAGTATTTT. Amino acid sequence: CASSLQDTDTQYF.

This clonotype came up many times. DNA for the CDR3: TGCGCCAGCAGCTCACAGGGTTTTGGGGGCTACACCTTC. It encodes CASSSQGFGGYTF. The chain is built from TRBV5-1 and TRBJ1-2; a weak D match, TRBD1 (6 bases). V lost 3 bases and J 8 bases, leaving 14 bases between the germline ends. The CDR3 totals 13 residues. The V gene's germline CDR1 is SGHRS and CDR2 YFSETQ.

The chain is built from TRBV15 and TRBJ2-1; D is unclear. This CDR3 has 16 amino acids. V was shortened by 5 bases and J by 0 bases, with 14 bases between the two germline ends. Germline V gene sequence: CDR1 LNHNV, CDR2 YYDKDF (reference sequence). CDR3 nucleotide sequence: TGTGCCACCAGCTCCTCCTACTCCAACTCCTACAATGAGCAGTTCTTC. Protein sequence: CATSSSYSNSYNEQFF.

V gene TRBV5-1 combines with J gene TRBJ2-5; D is unresolved. V dropped 0 bases and J dropped 1 base, with 10 bases sitting between them. Germline CDR1 and CDR2: SGHRS and YFSETQ. The CDR3 covers 15 residues. CDR3 in DNA: TGCGCCAGCAGCTTGGACCCGGCGGTCCAAGAGACCCAGTACTTC. It codes for CASSLDPAVQETQYF.

This clonotype was detected a few times. The CDR3, as DNA: TGTGCCAGTAGTATGGCCGGGACGTCACTGTACGAGCAGTACTTC. Amino acids: CASSMAGTSLYEQYF. V gene TRBV19 combines with J gene TRBJ2-7; perhaps D is TRBD1 or TRBD2 (5 bases each). CDR3 length: 15 residues. Germline V lookup: CDR1 LNHDA, CDR2 SQIVND (reference sequence). V lost 3 bases, J lost 4 bases, and 16 bases lay in between.

This clonotype was seen more than once but under ten times. This rearrangement joins TRBV10-3 to TRBJ2-1, with a possible D match to TRBD1 (5 bases). The germline gives CDR1 ENHRY, CDR2 SYGVKD. The V and J ends lost 6 bases and 4 bases respectively, with 10 bases between them. The CDR3 length is 13 residues. The CDR3 DNA reads TGTGCCATCAGGGCAGGGTCGTACAATGAGCAGTTCTTC. It codes for CAIRAGSYNEQFF.

This clonotype occurred a few times. The chain couples TRBV28 to TRBJ1-6, with D hard to call. The CDR3 spans 14 residues. Trimming shortened V by 10 bases and J by 1 base, and 11 bases separated the two germline ends. The germline CDR1 and CDR2 sequences are MDHEN and SYDVKM. Written as DNA, the CDR3 is TGTGCCAATTCGAAAGGGTCCTATAATTCACCCCTCCACTTT. The encoded protein is CANSKGSYNSPLHF.

This rearrangement joins TRBV5-6 to TRBJ1-6; possible D gene TRBD1, 5 bases. Deletions cut 1 base from V and 9 bases from J, with 11 bases between. This CDR3 has 14 residues. Germline-derived CDR1 and CDR2 are SGHDT and YYEEEE. DNA for the CDR3: TGTGCCAGCAGCTTGACGGGGCCGGGTTCACCCCTCCACTTT. It yields the protein CASSLTGPGSPLHF.

This clonotype was detected only a few times. The chain combines TRBV5-1 with TRBJ1-6; D is possibly TRBD1 (6 bases). Looked up from germline, CDR1 is SGHRS and CDR2 is YFSETQ. The V end was cut by 6 bases, the J end by 7 bases, with 8 bases between. This CDR3 contains 12 residues. CDR3 coding DNA: TGCGCCAGCACTACAGGGAATTCACCCCTCCACTTT. Its translation: CASTTGNSPLHF.

The CDR3 sequence: CASTADTTNEKLFF. DNA of the CDR3: TGTGCCAGCACCGCGGACACGACTAATGAAAAACTGTTTTTT. V is TRBV11-2 and J is TRBJ1-4, with D perhaps TRBD1 (5 bases). This CDR3 contains 14 residues. CDR1 and CDR2 (germline): SGHAT, FQNNGV. Trimming took 7 bases from V and 2 from J, leaving 11 bases between them.

This clonotype was seen only a few times. This sequence joins TRBV5-1 and TRBJ1-1, with D hard to call. The germline V gene has CDR1 SGHRS and CDR2 YFSETQ. This CDR3 has 13 amino acids. The V and J ends lost 5 bases and 3 bases respectively, with 11 bases between them. In DNA form, the CDR3 reads TGCGCCAGCAGAGACAATACGGACACTGAAGCTTTCTTT. This translates into CASRDNTDTEAFF.

This chain joins TRBV7-2 and TRBJ2-2; either TRBD1 or TRBD2 may supply D (5 bases each). The CDR3 totals 16 residues. Deletions cut 1 base from V and 5 bases from J, with 14 bases between. Germline lookup yields CDR1 SGHTA and CDR2 FQGNSA. The DNA of the CDR3 is TGTGCCAGCAGCTTAGATTCAGGGAGAGGGACCGGGGAGCTGTTTTTT. Translated: CASSLDSGRGTGELFF.

The chain combines TRBV5-8 with TRBJ1-1; D is unclear. Germline V CDR1 and CDR2: SGHTS, YDEGEE. The CDR3 is made up of 13 amino acids. The germline V and J ends were trimmed by 10 bases and 1 base, with 14 bases remaining between them. The DNA of the CDR3 is TGTGCCGGTCTGGGCCTCTGGAACACTGAAGCTTTCTTT. Its translation: CAGLGLWNTEAFF.

The gene calls are TRBV19 and TRBJ1-1; D may be TRBD1 (5 bases). CDR3 length: 17 residues. Germline CDR1 LNHDA, CDR2 SQIVND (reference sequence). Trimming removed 3 bases from V and 3 bases from J, with 20 bases in between. The CDR3 sequence: CASSMSGWGVDDTEAFF. CDR3 coding DNA: TGTGCCAGTAGTATGTCAGGGTGGGGGGTTGACGACACTGAAGCTTTCTTT. The entire variable domain, with the rest obtained from reference TRBV19 and TRBJ1-1, is as follows: DGGITQSPKYLFRKEGQNVTLSCEQNLNHDAMYWYRQDPGQGLRLIYYSQIVNDFQKGDIAEGYSVSREKKESFPLTVTSAQKNPTAFYLCASSMSGWGVDDTEAFFGQGTRLTVV.